The next 5 T cell receptor beta chains were all read from a single sample in a study of blood T cell repertoires in COVID-19. Method: immunoSEQ multiplex PCR; TCRdb's copy keeps in-frame clones and lacks some. The table includes approximately 100,000 clones, 75% to 85% detected once. Material: peripheral blood. Receptors were obtained from a woman older than 75 with active or convalescent COVID-19.

The chain carries TRBV21-1 and TRBJ2-3; the DNA was not compared with TRBD1, the D call given in the table. TRBV21-1 is a pseudogene segment. The CDR3 loop spans 15 amino acids. CDR3 protein: CASKPPTGSTDTQYF. DNA of the CDR3: TGTGCCAGTAAACCCCCGACAGGGAGCACAGATACGCAGTATTTT.

This chain connects TRBV13 to TRBJ2-7, with 7 bases aligning to TRBD2. CDR1 and CDR2 (germline): PRHDT, FYEKMQ (reference sequence). The CDR3 is 13 residues long. With 5 bases clipped from V and 7 bases from J, the junction kept 8 bases outside the gene matches. The CDR3 DNA is TGTGCCAGCAGCCCGACTAGCTCTCGGGAGCAGTACTTC. Its protein is CASSPTSSREQYF.

The gene calls are TRBV28 and TRBJ2-2; 9 nucleotides align to TRBD1. Germline assignment: CDR1 MDHEN and CDR2 SYDVKM. Trimming at V came to 3 bases and at J to 4 bases, leaving 15 bases not matched to a gene. This CDR3 has 19 amino acids. The CDR3 DNA follows: TGTGCCAGCAGTTTGCCACTACCGGGACAGGGAGTTAGCACCGGGGAGCTGTTTTTT. Its protein is CASSLPLPGQGVSTGELFF.

The rearrangement links TRBV7-3 to TRBJ2-1; 9 bases line up with TRBD1. CDR1 is SGHTA, CDR2 FQGTGA, per germline. The V gene end was trimmed by 5 bases and the J gene end by 7 bases; junction bases not matched to a gene: 6. CDR3 length equals 14 residues. The CDR3 coding sequence is TGTGCCAGCAGCCGCGGGACAGGGTGGAATGAGCAGTTCTTC. Translated: CASSRGTGWNEQFF.

The V call is TRBV18, the J call TRBJ2-5; D is perhaps TRBD2 (6 bases). The CDR3 has 13 amino acids. V lost 6 bases and J 1 base, leaving 9 bases between the germline ends. CDR1 and CDR2 from the germline V gene are KGHSH and LQKENI. The DNA for the CDR3 is TGTGCCAGCTCGTTGGGACTCCAAGAGACCCAGTACTTC. It translates to CASSLGLQETQYF.